The rows below give T cell receptor beta chains drawn from one sample of a study of T cell repertoires in cytomegalovirus infection. TCRdb re-derived calls from the reads in MiXCR, one entry per CDR3 protein. The sample has around 310,000 distinct CDR3 sequences, roughly 29% seen once. These receptors' antigens are unknown. Sequenced here: cultured PBMCs, sampled from culture after CMV antigen stimulation. The source of these receptors is a human donor in good health (CMV status not recorded). Some clones in this sample may be carry-over from other donors' samples. Each CDR3 is given with its conserved first and last residue. A D gene is named only where the DNA matches it firmly. Where a row states a size, it is once, few, many or the class of an expanded clone; other rows omit it.

>.|TRBJ1-1|.|TRBV5-6
CASRPIAGGGTEAFF
TGTGCCAGCAGACCGATTGCTGGGGGCGGAACTGAAGCTTTCTTT
>.|TRBJ2-7|few|TRBV7-9
CASRGVSYEQYF
TGTGCCAGCAGGGGGGTGTCCTACGAGCAGTACTTC
>TRBD2|TRBJ2-5|.|TRBV12-3/TRBV12-4
CASTSSGRGTQYF
TGTGCCAGCACCTCTAGCGGGAGAGGTACCCAGTACTTC
>TRBD2|TRBJ2-1|few|TRBV7-2
CASSSRTSGEQFF
TGTGCCAGCAGCTCTCGGACTAGCGGAGAGCAGTTCTTC
>TRBD2|TRBJ2-1|few|TRBV4-2
CASSQEAGGGAYEQFF
TGTGCCAGCAGCCAAGAAGCGGGCGGGGGGGCCTATGAGCAGTTCTTC
>TRBD1|TRBJ2-2|many|TRBV7-6
CASTTGGQSNTGELFF
TGTGCCAGCACCACAGGGGGACAGTCGAACACCGGGGAGCTGTTTTTT
>TRBD1|TRBJ2-1|.|TRBV7-4
CASSSELINRGSYNEQFF
TGTGCCAGCAGCTCCGAGTTAATCAACAGGGGGTCCTACAATGAGCAGTTCTTC
>.|TRBJ2-7|few|TRBV6-1
CASSGKPYEQYF
TGTGCCAGCTCCGGAAAACCGTACGAGCAGTACTTC
>TRBD1|TRBJ1-1|.|TRBV7-4
CASSFGQGRAEAFF
TGTGCCAGCAGTTTCGGACAGGGGAGGGCTGAAGCTTTCTTT
>.|TRBJ1-1|.|TRBV10-3
CAISGTPSDTEAFF
TGTGCCATCAGTGGGACGCCATCGGACACTGAAGCTTTCTTT
>.|TRBJ2-5|few|TRBV7-3
CASSLGSHSQETQYF
TGTGCCAGCAGCTTAGGGTCCCACTCACAAGAGACCCAGTACTTC
>TRBD2|TRBJ2-3|few|TRBV6-1
CASSSNPTSLLAGDADTQYF
TGTGCCAGCAGTTCGAACCCCACCTCCCTACTAGCGGGAGACGCAGATACGCAGTATTTT
>.|TRBJ2-7|few|TRBV6-1
CASMTPHFPNEQYF
TGTGCCAGCATGACTCCCCACTTTCCGAACGAGCAGTACTTC
>.|TRBJ1-1|.|TRBV7-3
CASGVSSNTEAFF
TGTGCCAGCGGAGTCAGTTCGAACACTGAAGCTTTCTTT
>.|TRBJ1-3|.|TRBV14
CASSPSTAGNTIYF
TGTGCCAGCAGCCCATCGACCGCAGGAAACACCATATATTTT
>TRBD2|TRBJ2-7|.|TRBV10-3
CAISEGTSGRGEQYF
TGTGCCATCAGTGAGGGGACTAGCGGGAGAGGCGAGCAGTACTTC
>.|TRBJ2-5|few|TRBV27
CASRPSGARGETQYF
TGTGCCAGCAGGCCCTCGGGGGCCCGGGGGGAGACCCAGTACTTC
>.|TRBJ1-5|many|TRBV6-6
CASSTRPNSNQPQHF
TGTGCCAGCAGTACCCGACCGAATAGCAATCAGCCCCAGCATTTT
>.|TRBJ2-6|.|TRBV29-1
CSVAAYSGANVLTF
TGCAGCGTCGCCGCTTACTCTGGGGCCAACGTCCTGACTTTC
>.|TRBJ1-2|.|TRBV7-6
CASSPEQGIVWYGYTF
TGTGCCAGCAGCCCGGAACAGGGTATAGTCTGGTATGGCTACACCTTC
>TRBD2|TRBJ2-3|.|TRBV20-1
CSALTSGRSGGQYF
TGCAGTGCCCTGACTAGCGGGAGGTCCGGTGGGCAGTATTTT
>TRBD2|TRBJ2-3|.|TRBV28
CASLGLAGTDGYYSTDTQYF
TGTGCCAGCCTAGGACTAGCGGGAACGGATGGCTATTATAGCACAGATACGCAGTATTTT
>.|TRBJ2-5|.|TRBV6-5
CASSYPDLWKTQYF
TGTGCCAGCAGTTACCCGGACCTGTGGAAGACCCAGTACTTC
>TRBD1|TRBJ2-1|.|TRBV19
CASSIKGAIYNEQFF
TGTGCCAGTAGTATAAAGGGGGCGATTTACAATGAGCAGTTCTTC
>TRBD1|TRBJ2-5|.|TRBV7-9
CASSPKFDRADQETQYF
TGTGCCAGCAGCCCAAAATTTGACAGGGCCGATCAAGAGACCCAGTACTTC
>.|TRBJ1-6|many|TRBV28
CASSFQAPPYNSPLHF
TGTGCCAGCAGTTTTCAAGCTCCCCCATATAATTCACCCCTCCACTTT
>TRBD2|TRBJ2-1|.|TRBV10-3
CAISERLAGSSYNEQFF
TGTGCCATCAGCGAAAGACTAGCGGGGAGCTCCTACAATGAGCAGTTCTTC
>.|TRBJ1-5|.|TRBV20-1
CSARTVAGSSNQPQHF
TGCAGTGCTAGGACTGTGGCAGGGTCTAGCAATCAGCCCCAGCATTTT
>.|TRBJ2-5|.|TRBV7-9
CASSSRGPETQYF
TGTGCCAGCAGCTCCCGGGGCCCGGAGACCCAGTACTTC
>TRBD1|TRBJ1-1|.|TRBV6-5
CATTGTGYQNTEAFF
TGTGCCACCACCGGGACAGGGTATCAGAACACTGAAGCTTTCTTT
>.|TRBJ1-2|few|TRBV2
CASSVQPNYGYTF
TGTGCCAGCAGTGTACAGCCAAACTATGGCTACACCTTC
>.|TRBJ2-1|.|TRBV28
CASSSNTGRRVNEQFF
TGTGCCAGCAGTTCGAACACAGGGAGGAGGGTCAATGAGCAGTTCTTC
>TRBD1|TRBJ2-7|.|TRBV7-6
CASSLGDSAFYEQYF
TGTGCCAGCAGCTTGGGGGACAGCGCCTTCTACGAGCAGTACTTC
>.|TRBJ1-6|many|TRBV10-3
CAIGRRANSPLHF
TGTGCCATCGGTCGCCGGGCCAATTCACCCCTCCACTTT
>TRBD1|TRBJ1-5|.|TRBV14
CASSQETGGARQPQHF
TGTGCCAGCAGCCAAGAAACAGGGGGCGCGAGGCAGCCCCAGCATTTT
>.|TRBJ1-1|few|TRBV12-3/TRBV12-4
CASRSTTTRNTEAFF
TGTGCCAGCAGGTCAACGACAACCCGGAACACTGAAGCTTTCTTT
>.|TRBJ2-2|.|TRBV7-9
CASSILTGGTGELFF
TGTGCCAGCAGCATCCTGACAGGAGGCACCGGGGAGCTGTTTTTT
>.|TRBJ1-2|.|TRBV19
CASRDWGTQNYGYTF
TGTGCCAGTAGGGACTGGGGGACCCAGAACTATGGCTACACCTTC
>.|TRBJ2-5|medium-sized|TRBV7-6
CASSLSATTVQETQYF
TGTGCCAGCAGCTTGAGCGCCACGACAGTTCAAGAGACCCAGTACTTC
>TRBD2|TRBJ2-7|few|TRBV7-8
CASSLGLAGIYEQYF
TGTGCCAGCAGCTTAGGACTAGCGGGGATTTACGAGCAGTACTTC
>TRBD1|TRBJ1-2|.|TRBV20-1
CSARAETGGDYYGYTF
TGCAGTGCTCGGGCCGAGACAGGGGGCGATTACTATGGCTACACCTTC
>TRBD2|TRBJ2-2|few|TRBV28
CASSRTSAGELFF
TGTGCCAGCAGCCGGACTAGCGCCGGGGAGCTGTTTTTT
>TRBD1|TRBJ1-2|many|TRBV12-3/TRBV12-4
CASSSLGTGGSGYTF
TGTGCCAGCAGTTCCTTGGGGACAGGGGGCTCTGGCTACACCTTC
>.|TRBJ1-6|many|TRBV20-1
CSARDGKGLENSPLHF
TGCAGTGCTAGAGATGGAAAGGGGTTGGAGAATTCACCCCTCCACTTT
>.|TRBJ2-1|.|TRBV15
CATSRGGARNEQFF
TGTGCCACCAGCAGAGGGGGGGCTCGGAATGAGCAGTTCTTC
>.|TRBJ1-3|.|TRBV7-2
CASSLGSAGNTIYF
TGTGCCAGCAGCTTAGGATCGGCCGGAAACACCATATATTTT
>.|TRBJ2-7|few|TRBV10-3
CAISESGDSANEQYF
TGTGCCATCAGTGAGTCAGGCGATTCAGCAAACGAGCAGTACTTC
>.|TRBJ1-6|.|TRBV6-5
CASSFFTGQIYNSPLHF
TGTGCCAGCAGTTTCTTTACGGGGCAAATCTATAATTCACCCCTCCACTTT
>TRBD2|TRBJ2-1|.|TRBV20-1
CSARDPSGGGSYNEQFF
TGCAGTGCTAGAGACCCCTCGGGGGGGGGCTCCTACAATGAGCAGTTCTTC
>TRBD2|TRBJ2-7|.|TRBV7-6
CASSARGAYEQYF
TGTGCCAGCAGTGCTCGGGGGGCCTACGAGCAGTACTTC
>.|TRBJ1-1|.|TRBV6-6
CASSYLAGSNEAFF
TGTGCCAGCAGTTACTTAGCAGGGAGTAATGAAGCTTTCTTT
>.|TRBJ2-5|.|TRBV14
CASSRIQGTGETQYF
TGTGCCAGCAGCCGCATACAGGGGACTGGAGAGACCCAGTACTTC
>.|TRBJ2-2|.|TRBV29-1
CSVDGPTGELFF
TGCAGCGTTGATGGTCCGACCGGGGAGCTGTTTTTT
>.|TRBJ2-5|few|TRBV11-2
CASTVGGRETQYF
TGTGCCAGCACCGTAGGGGGGCGCGAGACCCAGTACTTC
>.|TRBJ1-5|few|TRBV4-2
CASSQDWGGNQPQHF
TGTGCCAGCAGCCAAGATTGGGGGGGCAATCAGCCCCAGCATTTT
>.|TRBJ2-7|many|TRBV20-1
CSAGWAEQYF
TGCAGTGCCGGCTGGGCCGAGCAGTACTTC
>.|TRBJ2-1|few|TRBV12-3/TRBV12-4
CASRGSRSDEQFF
TGTGCCAGCAGAGGGTCCCGCAGCGATGAGCAGTTCTTC
>.|TRBJ2-7|.|TRBV3-1
CASSHAGTLYEQYF
TGTGCCAGCAGCCACGCAGGGACTCTTTACGAGCAGTACTTC
>.|TRBJ2-3|many|TRBV5-6
CASSLGGDYTQYF
TGTGCCAGCAGCCTCGGGGGTGACTATACGCAGTATTTT
>.|TRBJ1-2|few|TRBV15
CATSRDAVNYGYTF
TGTGCCACCAGCAGAGATGCAGTGAACTATGGCTACACCTTC